The TCR beta chain described here comes from a study of T cell responses to AZD1222 COVID-19 vaccine (TCRdb year 2021). In the study overall: AZD1222 recipients given second doses at about 4 weeks or at about 12 weeks were pooled, since spike-specific TCR depth and breadth were not found to differ between the two schedules. A total of under 250 trial participants underwent TCR sequencing, of whom around 210 had received two doses of AZD1222 and 26 had received two doses of the MenACWY control vaccine. Trial participants were enrolled by age into 18-55, 56-69 and 70-plus year subgroups, with about 150, 28 and 57 TCR-sequenced participants respectively. General conclusions and limits of the study: Most participants were white British and females outnumbered males, and the authors suggested that clonal diversity may have been underestimated. After two AZD1222 doses, spike-specific TCR breadth and depth were significantly higher than at day 0 and than in MenACWY recipients. Conclusions about previously exposed vaccinees were limited because only six AZD1222 recipients were SARS-CoV-2 seropositive at baseline. Because no day 14 peak-response samples were available, repertoires were characterized only after the peak T cell response. In the small 56-69-year group, the increase in depth fell short of significance, most likely because of low power. Reportedly, close to half of the unique spike-specific TCRs recognized epitopes lying outside the regions that are mutated in the B.1.351 and B.1.1.7 variants. The vaccine-associated CD4 TCRs covered the entire spike protein, and the dominant responses fell in regions 160-218 and 743-854.

Taken from the germline V gene (reference sequence), the CDR1 and CDR2 loops are DFQATT and SNEGSKA. V and J are truncated by 3 bases and 12 bases respectively, leaving an intervening sequence of 18 bases. Taken from cysteine to phenylalanine, the CDR3 has 12 residues. Just CDR3 DNA is preserved here, 36 bases in frame from base 1. The CDR3 regions of human TCRbeta chains were subjected to immunosequencing. In the original analysis: Repertoire TCRs were checked for matches against a reference library of SARS-CoV-2-specific TCRs that had been generated using the MIRA antigen-specificity platform. Breadth was defined as the fraction of unique TCRs that were SARS-CoV-2-associated, and depth was defined as the fraction of total T cells that were SARS-CoV-2-associated. Using the MIRA data, each spike-specific TCR was assigned both to the spike region to which the TCR was reactive and to a CD4 or CD8 class. Log10-transformed breadth and depth values were compared by one-way ANOVA with Sidak's multiple comparisons tests. TCRdb carries this immuneACCESS record with in-frame sequences only. Its versions omit some clonotypes, under half of them owing to an unresolved V gene in the studies checked, with the rest unexplained. The D gene and trimming were derived from the DNA, and the V and J assignments and clone size from that table. This sample is represented by roughly 150,000 clones; about 92% of them were singletons. Around 5.4% of the sample comes from the top ten.

On this clone itself: Its specific antigen is unknown. No much larger clone is present one base from it, and per-base qualities are unavailable.

Explained via the paper, the time point label denotes: baseline before first vaccination. Samples from vaccinated people were obtained from the UK trials COV001 and COV002, which included a single-blind randomized controlled phase 2/3 trial of AZD1222 (ChAdOx1 nCoV-19) in healthy adults. For TCRbeta chain sequencing, PBMC samples were collected from trial participants at day 0 and at day 28 after the second dose. This TCR derives from an adult in good health. The chain links TRBV20-1 with TRBJ2-7; D gene: possibly TRBD2, on 6 matching bases. This material consisted of peripheral blood, taken on day 0 of AZD1222 vaccination. At the DNA level, the sequence is TGCAGTGCTAGTCGGCTAGCGCACTTCGGGTACTTC. Its protein product is CSASRLAHFGYF.